The source of this T cell receptor beta chain is a study of blood T cell repertoires in COVID-19. Study-wide background: Researchers got acute and convalescent COVID-19 samples from the United States, Italy and Spain. PBMCs, B-cell-depleted T cells, or T cells provided the cDNA or gDNA that made up the material.

As handled by the study authors: The assay estimated nucleated cells by amplifying reference gene primers. Libraries were prepared by immunoSEQ multiplex PCR; TCRdb keeps only in-frame clonotypes and omits some of them. V and J calls and clone size come straight from that table; D and trimming were deduced from the DNA. The table includes 75,000 or so clones, 88% detected once. Trimming stripped 5 bases from V and 7 bases from J, with 12 bases between. This CDR3 has 14 residues. CDR1 and CDR2 (germline): KGHSH, LQKENI. The specimen sequenced was peripheral blood. The chain couples TRBV18 to TRBJ1-6; the D gene is possibly TRBD1 (6 bases). This clonotype was sampled from a man between 65 and 79 years old with acute or convalescent COVID-19. The CDR3 DNA reads TGTGCCAGCTCATCCGGACAGAACAATTCACCCCTCCACTTT. It codes for CASSSGQNNSPLHF. Using reference TRBV18 and TRBJ1-6 for the parts outside the CDR3, the full variable domain is NAGVMQNPRHLVRRRGQEARLRCSPMKGHSHVYWYRQLPEEGLKFMVYLQKENIIDESGMPKERFSAEFPKEGPSILRIQQVVRGDSAAYFCASSSGQNNSPLHFGNGTRLTVT.